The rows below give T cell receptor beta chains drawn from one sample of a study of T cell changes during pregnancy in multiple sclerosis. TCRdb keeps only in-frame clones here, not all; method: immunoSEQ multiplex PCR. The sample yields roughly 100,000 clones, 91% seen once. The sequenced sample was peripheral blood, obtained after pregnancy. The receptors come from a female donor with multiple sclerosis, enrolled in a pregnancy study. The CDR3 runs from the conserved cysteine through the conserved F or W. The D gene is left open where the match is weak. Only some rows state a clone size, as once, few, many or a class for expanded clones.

CDR3aa: CASSRDIAGTDTQYF; CDR3nt: TGTGCCAGTAGTCGGGACATAGCAGGCACAGATACGCAGTATTTT; d_gene: NA; abundance: NA; j_gene: TRBJ2-3; v_gene: TRBV19
CDR3aa: CASSQTPFGSSYNEQFF; CDR3nt: TGCGCCAGCAGCCAAACCCCATTCGGTAGCTCCTACAATGAGCAGTTCTTC; d_gene: NA; abundance: NA; j_gene: TRBJ2-1; v_gene: TRBV5-1
CDR3aa: CASSPGKETQYF; CDR3nt: TGTGCCAGTAGTCCGGGGAAGGAGACCCAGTACTTC; d_gene: NA; abundance: NA; j_gene: TRBJ2-5; v_gene: TRBV19
CDR3aa: CASSVDRGSGYTF; CDR3nt: TGTGCCAGCAGTGTCGACAGGGGTTCAGGCTACACCTTC; d_gene: TRBD1; abundance: NA; j_gene: TRBJ1-2; v_gene: TRBV6-4
CDR3aa: CASSYYRGGNTEAFF; CDR3nt: TGTGCCAGCAGTTATTACAGGGGCGGGAACACTGAAGCTTTCTTT; d_gene: TRBD1; abundance: NA; j_gene: TRBJ1-1; v_gene: TRBV25-1
CDR3aa: CASSTFVAGGEQFF; CDR3nt: TGTGCCAGCAGCACCTTCGTAGCGGGCGGGGAGCAGTTCTTC; d_gene: TRBD2; abundance: NA; j_gene: TRBJ2-1; v_gene: TRBV9
CDR3aa: CASSVNEQFF; CDR3nt: TGTGCCAGCAGCGTCAATGAGCAGTTCTTC; d_gene: NA; abundance: once; j_gene: TRBJ2-1; v_gene: TRBV2
CDR3aa: CASSRLAGGYNEQFF; CDR3nt: TGTGCCAGCAGCCGCCTAGCGGGGGGGTACAATGAGCAGTTCTTC; d_gene: TRBD2; abundance: NA; j_gene: TRBJ2-1; v_gene: TRBV2
CDR3aa: CASSPIQGAFTEAFF; CDR3nt: TGTGCCAGCTCACCAATACAGGGGGCCTTCACTGAAGCTTTCTTT; d_gene: TRBD1; abundance: NA; j_gene: TRBJ1-1; v_gene: TRBV18
CDR3aa: CASGAKRNTEAFF; CDR3nt: TGTGCCAGCGGGGCCAAACGAAACACTGAAGCTTTCTTT; d_gene: NA; abundance: NA; j_gene: TRBJ1-1; v_gene: TRBV7-9
CDR3aa: CASSLGQMNTEAFF; CDR3nt: TGTGCCAGCAGCTTGGGTCAGATGAACACTGAAGCTTTCTTT; d_gene: NA; abundance: NA; j_gene: TRBJ1-1; v_gene: TRBV5-5
CDR3aa: CASSLGQSYGYTF; CDR3nt: TGTGCCAGCAGTTTAGGACAGTCCTATGGCTACACCTTC; d_gene: NA; abundance: NA; j_gene: TRBJ1-2; v_gene: TRBV27
CDR3aa: CASSLRAGRMNTGELFF; CDR3nt: TGTGCCAGCAGTTTAAGGGCAGGGCGGATGAACACCGGGGAGCTGTTTTTT; d_gene: NA; abundance: once; j_gene: TRBJ2-2; v_gene: TRBV27
CDR3aa: CASSSDKANYGYTF; CDR3nt: TGTGCCAGCTCATCTGACAAAGCTAACTATGGCTACACCTTC; d_gene: NA; abundance: NA; j_gene: TRBJ1-2; v_gene: TRBV18
CDR3aa: CASSLGQGDLGDTGELFF; CDR3nt: TGCGCCAGCAGCTTGGGACAGGGGGATCTAGGGGACACCGGGGAGCTGTTTTTT; d_gene: TRBD1; abundance: NA; j_gene: TRBJ2-2; v_gene: TRBV5-1
CDR3aa: CASSVRASADTQYF; CDR3nt: TGTGCCAGCAGTGTCAGGGCATCTGCAGATACGCAGTATTTT; d_gene: NA; abundance: NA; j_gene: TRBJ2-3; v_gene: TRBV6-1
CDR3aa: CASSLRGQGEETQYF; CDR3nt: TGTGCCAGCAGCTTACGGGGACAGGGAGAAGAGACCCAGTACTTC; d_gene: TRBD1; abundance: NA; j_gene: TRBJ2-5; v_gene: TRBV7-6
CDR3aa: CASSPPGEEGYTF; CDR3nt: TGTGCCAGCAGCCCTCCCGGGGAAGAGGGCTACACCTTC; d_gene: NA; abundance: NA; j_gene: TRBJ1-2; v_gene: TRBV5-4
CDR3aa: CASSLNPSARDGYTF; CDR3nt: TGTGCCAGCAGCCTAAACCCATCGGCGCGGGATGGCTACACCTTC; d_gene: NA; abundance: NA; j_gene: TRBJ1-2; v_gene: TRBV7-3
CDR3aa: CASSSGLAGKTGELFF; CDR3nt: TGTGCCAGCAGCTCCGGACTAGCGGGAAAGACCGGGGAGCTGTTTTTT; d_gene: TRBD2; abundance: NA; j_gene: TRBJ2-2; v_gene: TRBV11-1
CDR3aa: CASSKGGNSTDTQYF; CDR3nt: TGTGCCAGCAGCAAAGGCGGCAATAGCACAGATACGCAGTATTTT; d_gene: NA; abundance: once; j_gene: TRBJ2-3; v_gene: TRBV21-1
CDR3aa: CASRRGFQETQYF; CDR3nt: TGTGCCAGCAGACGCGGGTTCCAAGAGACCCAGTACTTC; d_gene: NA; abundance: NA; j_gene: TRBJ2-5; v_gene: TRBV2
CDR3aa: CATSRATEETQYF; CDR3nt: TGTGCCACCAGCAGAGCTACCGAGGAGACCCAGTACTTC; d_gene: NA; abundance: NA; j_gene: TRBJ2-5; v_gene: TRBV15
CDR3aa: CASSLDIAAGNTIYF; CDR3nt: TGTGCCAGCAGCCTGGACATCGCGGCTGGAAACACCATATATTTT; d_gene: NA; abundance: NA; j_gene: TRBJ1-3; v_gene: TRBV11-2
CDR3aa: CASSLLAGAAGELFF; CDR3nt: TGTGCCAGCAGCTTACTTGCAGGGGCGGCCGGGGAGCTGTTTTTT; d_gene: NA; abundance: once; j_gene: TRBJ2-2; v_gene: TRBV7-9
CDR3aa: CASSLVPENQPQHF; CDR3nt: TGTGCCAGCAGCTTGGTGCCAGAAAATCAGCCCCAGCATTTT; d_gene: NA; abundance: NA; j_gene: TRBJ1-5; v_gene: TRBV5-8
CDR3aa: CAISDRTSPVRADTQYF; CDR3nt: TGTGCCATCAGTGACCGGACTAGCCCGGTGAGGGCAGATACGCAGTATTTT; d_gene: TRBD2; abundance: NA; j_gene: TRBJ2-3; v_gene: TRBV10-3
CDR3aa: CASSVDPGKGYNEQFF; CDR3nt: TGTGCCAGCAGCGTAGATCCGGGGAAAGGTTACAATGAGCAGTTCTTC; d_gene: NA; abundance: once; j_gene: TRBJ2-1; v_gene: TRBV9
CDR3aa: CASSELRGLHF; CDR3nt: TGTGCCAGCAGTGAACTCAGGGGTCTCCACTTT; d_gene: NA; abundance: few; j_gene: TRBJ1-6; v_gene: TRBV2
CDR3aa: CASSHWGYTEAFF; CDR3nt: TGTGCCAGCAGTCACTGGGGCTACACTGAAGCTTTCTTT; d_gene: NA; abundance: NA; j_gene: TRBJ1-1; v_gene: TRBV6-1
CDR3aa: CASSLSGGGSGEQYF; CDR3nt: TGTGCCAGCAGCCTTTCCGGCGGGGGGTCGGGTGAGCAGTACTTC; d_gene: TRBD2; abundance: NA; j_gene: TRBJ2-7; v_gene: TRBV7-9
CDR3aa: CASSVDGGGGELFF; CDR3nt: TGTGCCAGCAGCGTAGACGGAGGAGGCGGGGAGCTGTTTTTT; d_gene: NA; abundance: NA; j_gene: TRBJ2-2; v_gene: TRBV9
CDR3aa: CASRGGVSSYEQYF; CDR3nt: TGTGCCAGCAGGGGAGGAGTAAGCTCCTACGAGCAGTACTTC; d_gene: NA; abundance: NA; j_gene: TRBJ2-7; v_gene: TRBV6-1
CDR3aa: CASSQVKRGGTYNEQFF; CDR3nt: TGTGCCAGCAGCCAAGTCAAACGGGGGGGGACCTACAATGAGCAGTTCTTC; d_gene: TRBD2; abundance: NA; j_gene: TRBJ2-1; v_gene: TRBV4-2
CDR3aa: CASTLGSYEQYF; CDR3nt: TGTGCCAGCACCCTCGGCTCCTACGAGCAGTACTTC; d_gene: NA; abundance: NA; j_gene: TRBJ2-7; v_gene: TRBV5-6
CDR3aa: CASSILAGARETQYF; CDR3nt: TGTGCCAGCAGTATACTAGCGGGGGCTCGTGAGACCCAGTACTTC; d_gene: TRBD2; abundance: NA; j_gene: TRBJ2-5; v_gene: TRBV27
CDR3aa: CSVEIDREAFF; CDR3nt: TGCAGCGTTGAAATCGACAGGGAAGCTTTCTTT; d_gene: NA; abundance: few; j_gene: TRBJ1-1; v_gene: TRBV29-1
CDR3aa: CASSWLPREGSPLHF; CDR3nt: TGTGCCAGCAGCTGGTTACCCAGGGAAGGTTCACCCCTCCACTTT; d_gene: NA; abundance: NA; j_gene: TRBJ1-6; v_gene: TRBV5-4
CDR3aa: CASSVDVAGGADTQYF; CDR3nt: TGTGCCAGCAGCGTAGATGTAGCGGGGGGCGCAGATACGCAGTATTTT; d_gene: TRBD2; abundance: NA; j_gene: TRBJ2-3; v_gene: TRBV9
CDR3aa: CASSKSNGHPRANYGYTF; CDR3nt: TGTGCCAGCAGCAAGAGTAACGGTCACCCACGGGCTAACTATGGCTACACCTTC; d_gene: NA; abundance: once; j_gene: TRBJ1-2; v_gene: TRBV21-1
CDR3aa: CAISEHWDRRLTLTPYEQYF; CDR3nt: TGTGCCATCAGTGAGCATTGGGACAGGCGGCTTACGTTGACCCCCTACGAGCAGTACTTC; d_gene: TRBD1; abundance: NA; j_gene: TRBJ2-7; v_gene: TRBV10-3
CDR3aa: CASLRRDRNTEAFF; CDR3nt: TGTGCCAGCCTCCGCCGGGACAGGAACACTGAAGCTTTCTTT; d_gene: TRBD1; abundance: few; j_gene: TRBJ1-1; v_gene: TRBV19
CDR3aa: CASSPGVEQYF; CDR3nt: TGTGCCAGCAGCCCCGGTGTCGAGCAGTACTTC; d_gene: NA; abundance: NA; j_gene: TRBJ2-7; v_gene: TRBV7-9
CDR3aa: CASTLAGGEQETQYF; CDR3nt: TGTGCCAGCACTCTGGCGGGGGGGGAACAAGAGACCCAGTACTTC; d_gene: TRBD2; abundance: NA; j_gene: TRBJ2-5; v_gene: TRBV6-5
CDR3aa: CASSRGQFEQFF; CDR3nt: TGTGCCAGCAGCCGGGGACAGTTTGAGCAGTTCTTC; d_gene: TRBD1; abundance: NA; j_gene: TRBJ2-1; v_gene: TRBV7-6
CDR3aa: CATAGKGGGNYGYTF; CDR3nt: TGTGCCACCGCGGGGAAGGGTGGAGGTAACTATGGCTACACCTTC; d_gene: NA; abundance: once; j_gene: TRBJ1-2; v_gene: TRBV15
CDR3aa: CASRRTGSGANVLTF; CDR3nt: TGCGCCAGCCGAAGGACAGGGTCTGGGGCCAACGTCCTGACTTTC; d_gene: TRBD1; abundance: once; j_gene: TRBJ2-6; v_gene: TRBV5-1
CDR3aa: CASSDPGYGYTF; CDR3nt: TGTGCCAGCAGTGATCCGGGCTATGGCTACACCTTC; d_gene: NA; abundance: NA; j_gene: TRBJ1-2; v_gene: TRBV6-1
CDR3aa: CASSLPTGSSYEQYF; CDR3nt: TGTGCCAGCAGCTTGCCCACAGGCAGCTCCTACGAGCAGTACTTC; d_gene: NA; abundance: NA; j_gene: TRBJ2-7; v_gene: TRBV5-4